Given below is one T cell receptor (beta chain) in context. This entry is derived from a study of blood T cell repertoires in COVID-19. Study information: Samples came from the United States, Italy and Spain, spanning acute and convalescent COVID-19. Nucleic acid was either cDNA or gDNA, and it came from T cells, B-cell-depleted T cells, or PBMCs.

V gave up 0 bases and J gave up 1 base, with 25 bases separating them. Germline assignment: CDR1 SGHDN and CDR2 FVKESK. CDR3 length: 21 amino acids. As originally analysed: By means of reference gene primer amplification, nucleated cell counts were estimated. The repertoire was sequenced with immunoSEQ multiplex PCR; TCRdb's copy has only in-frame clones and lacks some. Clone size and V and J calls were adopted from that table, with D and trimming inferred from the DNA. The table records around 87,000 clones, 70% to 80% of them present only once. The chain has TRBV14 and TRBJ1-5, with D perhaps matching TRBD1 (5 bases). This TCR was recovered from a human donor in a cohort sampled during active COVID-19. The sample was peripheral blood. In DNA form, the CDR3 reads TGTGCCAGCAGCCAAGAAAAGAGTCGGGGGGATAGGCGGATAAGCAATCAGCCCCAGCATTTT. The encoded protein is CASSQEKSRGDRRISNQPQHF.